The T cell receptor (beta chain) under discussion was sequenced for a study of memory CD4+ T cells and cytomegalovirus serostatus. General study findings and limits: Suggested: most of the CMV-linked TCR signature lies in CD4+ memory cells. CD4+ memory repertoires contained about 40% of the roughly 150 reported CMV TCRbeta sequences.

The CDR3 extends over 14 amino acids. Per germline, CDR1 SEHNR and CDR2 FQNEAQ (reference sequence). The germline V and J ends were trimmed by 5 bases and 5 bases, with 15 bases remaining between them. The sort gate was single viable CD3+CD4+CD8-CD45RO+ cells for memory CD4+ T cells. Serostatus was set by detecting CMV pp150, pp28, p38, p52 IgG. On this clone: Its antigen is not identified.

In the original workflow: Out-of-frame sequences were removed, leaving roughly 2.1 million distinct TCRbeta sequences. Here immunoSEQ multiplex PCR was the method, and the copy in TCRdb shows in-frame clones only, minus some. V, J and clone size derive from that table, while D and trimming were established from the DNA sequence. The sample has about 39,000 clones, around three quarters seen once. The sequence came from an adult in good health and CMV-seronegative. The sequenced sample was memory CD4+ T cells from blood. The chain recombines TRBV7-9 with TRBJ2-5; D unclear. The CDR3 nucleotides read TGTGCCAGCAGCCTGATCCCTGGAAGGGAGACCCAGTACTTC. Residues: CASSLIPGRETQYF.